This TCR beta chain was retrieved from a study of T cells after yellow fever vaccination. This CDR3 is 17 amino acids long. The V end was cut by 0 bases, the J end by 0 bases, with 9 bases between. Per germline, CDR1 MNHEY and CDR2 SVGAGI. As regards this clonotype: The antigen is unknown.

The 5'RACE template-switching step produced TCR cDNA and added a universal primer site and UMIs. TCRdb independently ran MiXCR on the 5' RACE reads; one entry per CDR3 protein. The sample carries under 350,000 distinct CDR3 sequences, 4.1% recorded once. General study findings and limits: Some clonotypes, a small share, were shared between CD4 and CD8 compartments.

The chain employs TRBV6-5 and TRBJ2-6; possible D gene TRBD2, 5 bases. The receptor was isolated from a man aged 18 to 30 who received the YFV17D yellow fever vaccine. Specimen: PBMCs, collected 5 days after the yellow fever booster vaccination. The CDR3 DNA reads TGTGCCAGCAGTTACTCGCTGGCGGGCTCTGGGGCCAACGTCCTGACTTTC. Amino acids: CASSYSLAGSGANVLTF.